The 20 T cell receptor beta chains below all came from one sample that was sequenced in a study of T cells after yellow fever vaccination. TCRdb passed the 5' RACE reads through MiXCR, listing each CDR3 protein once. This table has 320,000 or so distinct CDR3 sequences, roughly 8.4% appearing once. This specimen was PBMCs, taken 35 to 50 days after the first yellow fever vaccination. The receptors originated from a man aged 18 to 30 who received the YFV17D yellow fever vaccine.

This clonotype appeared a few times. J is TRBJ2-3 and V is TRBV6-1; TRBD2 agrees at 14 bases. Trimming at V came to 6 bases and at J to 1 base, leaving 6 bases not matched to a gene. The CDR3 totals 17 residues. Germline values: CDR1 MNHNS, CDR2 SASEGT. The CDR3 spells CASSDPGLAGGTDTQYF. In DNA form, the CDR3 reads TGTGCCAGCAGCGACCCGGGACTAGCGGGAGGCACAGATACGCAGTATTTT.

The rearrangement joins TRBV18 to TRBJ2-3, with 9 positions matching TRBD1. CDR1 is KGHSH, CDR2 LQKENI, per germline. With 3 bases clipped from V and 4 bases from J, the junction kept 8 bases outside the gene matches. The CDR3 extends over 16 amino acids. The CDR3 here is CASSPSIDRGADTQYF. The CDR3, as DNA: TGTGCCAGCTCACCGAGCATCGACAGGGGGGCAGATACGCAGTATTTT.

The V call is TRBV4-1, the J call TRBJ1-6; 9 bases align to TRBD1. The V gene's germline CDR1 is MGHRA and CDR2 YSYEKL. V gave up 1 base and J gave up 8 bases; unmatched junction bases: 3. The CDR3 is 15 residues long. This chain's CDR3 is CASSQGDRDYSPLHF. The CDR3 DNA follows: TGCGCCAGCAGCCAAGGGGACAGGGATTATTCACCCCTCCACTTT.

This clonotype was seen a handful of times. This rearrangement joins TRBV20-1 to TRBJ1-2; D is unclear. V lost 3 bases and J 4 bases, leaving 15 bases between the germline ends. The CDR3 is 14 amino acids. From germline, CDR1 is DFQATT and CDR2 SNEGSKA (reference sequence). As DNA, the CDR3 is TGCAGTGCTAGGTTGTTGAGGGTGCGCTATGGCTACACCTTC. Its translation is CSARLLRVRYGYTF.

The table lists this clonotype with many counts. The CDR3 reads CASRDSGRISGANVLTF. The DNA for the CDR3 is TGTGCCAGCAGGGATTCGGGGCGCATCTCTGGGGCCAACGTCCTGACTTTC. This chain uses TRBV3-1 with TRBJ2-6, with D possibly being TRBD1 or TRBD2 (5 bases each). From germline, CDR1 is LGHDT and CDR2 YNNKEL (reference sequence). V shed 6 bases and J shed 0 bases, with 15 bases lying between them. This CDR3 spans 17 amino acids.

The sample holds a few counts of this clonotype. CDR3 DNA sequence: TGTGCCAGTAGTATAGCGGGGAGCACCGGGGAGCTGTTTTTT. This sequence encodes CASSIAGSTGELFF. The gene calls are TRBV19 and TRBJ2-2; possible D gene TRBD2, 5 bases. This CDR3 has 14 amino acids. The germline V gene has CDR1 LNHDA and CDR2 SQIVND (reference sequence). Trimming cost V 1 base and J 4 bases, with 7 bases left between them.

The CDR3 nucleotides read TGTGCCAGCAGGATGGACGTACGCGTCTCCTACGAGCAGTACGTC. Encoded protein: CASRMDVRVSYEQYV. This chain joins TRBV12-3 or TRBV12-4 and TRBJ2-7; no firm D call. This CDR3 comprises 15 residues. V gave up 6 bases and J gave up 0 bases, with 15 bases separating them.

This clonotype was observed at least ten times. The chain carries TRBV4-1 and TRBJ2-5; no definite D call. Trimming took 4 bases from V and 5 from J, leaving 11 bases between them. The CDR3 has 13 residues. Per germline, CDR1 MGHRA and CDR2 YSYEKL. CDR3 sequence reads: CASSPGASETQYF. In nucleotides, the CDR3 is TGCGCCAGCAGCCCCGGCGCGTCGGAGACCCAGTACTTC.

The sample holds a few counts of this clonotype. CDR3 sequence: CASRETPGGFSPLHF. As DNA, the CDR3 is TGTGCCAGCAGAGAAACCCCAGGGGGCTTCTCACCCCTCCACTTT. The V and J genes are TRBV27 and TRBJ1-6; 8 nucleotides line up with TRBD1. V was pared by 6 bases and J by 10 bases, with 11 bases of the junction left unmatched. CDR3 length equals 15 residues. Germline CDR1 is MNHEY and CDR2 is SMNVEV (reference sequence).

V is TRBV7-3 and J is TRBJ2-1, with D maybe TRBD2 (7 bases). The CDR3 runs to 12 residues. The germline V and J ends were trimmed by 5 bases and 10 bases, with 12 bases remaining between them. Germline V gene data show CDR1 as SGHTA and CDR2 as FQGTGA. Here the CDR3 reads CASSPGGREQFF. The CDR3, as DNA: TGTGCCAGCAGCCCCGGGGGGCGGGAGCAGTTCTTC.

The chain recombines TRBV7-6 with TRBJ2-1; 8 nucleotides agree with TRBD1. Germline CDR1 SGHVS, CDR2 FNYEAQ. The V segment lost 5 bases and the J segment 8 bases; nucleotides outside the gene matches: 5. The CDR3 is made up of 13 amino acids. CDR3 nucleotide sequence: TGTGCCAGCAGCCCGGGACAGGCCTATGAGCAGTTCTTC. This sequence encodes CASSPGQAYEQFF.

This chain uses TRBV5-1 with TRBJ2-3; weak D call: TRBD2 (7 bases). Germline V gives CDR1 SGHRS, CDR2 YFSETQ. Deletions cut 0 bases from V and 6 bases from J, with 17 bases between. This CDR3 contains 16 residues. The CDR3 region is CASSLGSGAGVDTQYF. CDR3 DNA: TGCGCCAGCAGCTTGGGGTCAGGGGCGGGAGTGGATACGCAGTATTTT.

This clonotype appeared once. The CDR3 sequence is CASGLTTGVGNQPQHF. The CDR3, as DNA: TGTGCCAGCGGCCTAACGACGGGAGTCGGCAATCAGCCCCAGCATTTT. The genes are TRBV3-1 and TRBJ1-5; no definite D call. V was pared by 8 bases and J by 2 bases, with 19 bases between. The CDR3 is made up of 16 amino acids. The germline CDR1 and CDR2 sequences are LGHDT and YNNKEL (reference sequence).

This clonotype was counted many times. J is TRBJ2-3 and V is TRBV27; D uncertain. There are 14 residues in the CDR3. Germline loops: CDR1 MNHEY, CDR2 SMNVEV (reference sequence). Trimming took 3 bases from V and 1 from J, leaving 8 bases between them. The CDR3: CASSFTGRTDTQYF. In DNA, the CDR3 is TGTGCCAGCAGTTTTACGGGTCGCACAGATACGCAGTATTTT.

The CDR3 spells CASSKTGTNINEQFF. CDR3 sequence (DNA): TGCGCCAGCAGCAAGACAGGGACGAATATTAATGAGCAGTTCTTC. The gene calls are TRBV5-1 and TRBJ2-1; 7 nucleotides match TRBD1. The CDR3 loop spans 15 amino acids. CDR1 is SGHRS and CDR2 is YFSETQ in the germline V gene. Trimming cost V 4 bases and J 7 bases; bases outside gene matches: 11.

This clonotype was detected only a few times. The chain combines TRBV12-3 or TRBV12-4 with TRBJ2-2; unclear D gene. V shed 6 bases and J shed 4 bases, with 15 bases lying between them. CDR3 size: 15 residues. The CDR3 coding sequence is TGTGCCAGCAGCCTTAAGTCCCCAGTCACCGGGGAGCTGTTTTTT. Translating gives CASSLKSPVTGELFF.

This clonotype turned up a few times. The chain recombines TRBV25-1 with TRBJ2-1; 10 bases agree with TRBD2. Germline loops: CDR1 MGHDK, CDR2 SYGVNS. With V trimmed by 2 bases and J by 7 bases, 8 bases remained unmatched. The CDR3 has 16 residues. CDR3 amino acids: CASSERIAGGWNEQFF. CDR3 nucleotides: TGTGCCAGCAGTGAAAGAATAGCGGGGGGATGGAATGAGCAGTTCTTC.

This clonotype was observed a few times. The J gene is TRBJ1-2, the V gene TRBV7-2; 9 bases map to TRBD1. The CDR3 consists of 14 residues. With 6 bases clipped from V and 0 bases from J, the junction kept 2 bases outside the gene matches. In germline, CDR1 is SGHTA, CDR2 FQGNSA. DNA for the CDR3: TGTGCCAGCAGTCGACAGGGGGCTAACTATGGCTACACCTTC. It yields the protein CASSRQGANYGYTF.

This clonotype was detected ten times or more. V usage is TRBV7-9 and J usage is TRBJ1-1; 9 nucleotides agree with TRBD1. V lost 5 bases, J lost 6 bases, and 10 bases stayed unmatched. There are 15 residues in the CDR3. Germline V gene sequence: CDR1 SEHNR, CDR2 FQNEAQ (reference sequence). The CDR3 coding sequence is TGTGCCAGCAGCCGTCCCGGGACAGGGCCCGCTGAAGCTTTCTTT. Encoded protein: CASSRPGTGPAEAFF.

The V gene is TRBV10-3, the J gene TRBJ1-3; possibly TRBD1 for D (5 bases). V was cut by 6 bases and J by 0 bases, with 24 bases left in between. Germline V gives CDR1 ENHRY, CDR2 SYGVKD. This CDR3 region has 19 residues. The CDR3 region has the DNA TGTGCCATCAGCAACCGGGACGCAACAACCTCGAGCTCTGGAAACACCATATATTTT. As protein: CAISNRDATTSSSGNTIYF.